The present entry profiles one T cell receptor (beta chain) with its context. Its antigen is still unknown. Sequencing used immunoSEQ multiplex PCR; TCRdb keeps in-frame clones, though not all of them. The sample lists tens of thousands of clones; roughly 90% were seen once. This CDR3 is 18 amino acids long. V shed 6 bases and J 1 base; nucleotides not matched to a gene: 11. Germline V lookup: CDR1 WNHNN, CDR2 SYGVQD (reference sequence). The sample is drawn from a study of T cells in localized non-small cell lung cancer. Study-level points and caveats: It was uninvolved adjacent lung that showed the highest T cell clonality, exceeding tumor. Of the top 100 tumor clones, median roughly 55 were in adjacent lung, about 30 among its top 100. Among blood samples, higher T cell density accompanied longer overall survival.

This chain links TRBV10-1 with TRBJ2-6; the match to TRBD2 covers 8 bases. Material: PBMCs, obtained before any cancer treatment. The source is a man between 35 and 75 years old with stage II lung adenocarcinoma. CDR3 protein: CASSGGGPGPSGANVLTF. The CDR3, as DNA: TGCGCCAGCAGCGGGGGGGGTCCGGGCCCTTCTGGGGCCAACGTCCTGACTTTC.